A single sample is the source of the 13 T cell receptor beta chains below, sequenced in a study of regulatory dendritic cells for organ transplantation. Produced via immunoSEQ multiplex PCR; TCRdb's table is partial and in-frame only. Of 25,000 to 30,000 clones listed, less than 85% are singletons. Sequencing input: naive CD8+ T cells from blood. Subset given: CD45RA+ naive T cells. These receptor sequences come from a human donor in good health.

This chain connects TRBV19 to TRBJ2-3; 7 bases are a match to TRBD2. The CDR3 consists of 17 residues. Germline CDR1 reads LNHDA; CDR2 reads SQIVND (reference sequence). Losses at the gene ends were 1 base for V and 2 bases for J; bases not matched to a gene: 9. The CDR3 DNA follows: TGTGCCAGTAGTATAGGTGGGCGGGGGTCTTACACAGATACGCAGTATTTT. Its translation is CASSIGGRGSYTDTQYF.

V usage is TRBV19 and J usage is TRBJ2-1; the match to TRBD2 covers 9 bases. J was trimmed by 8 bases and V by 7 bases; bases with no gene match: 9. Germline V gives CDR1 LNHDA, CDR2 SQIVND (reference sequence). The CDR3 is 14 residues long. CDR3 amino acids: CASNLAGALDEQFF. The CDR3 bases are TGTGCCAGTAACTTAGCGGGGGCCCTCGATGAGCAGTTCTTC.

This clone occurred a few times. V and J are TRBV27 and TRBJ2-1; maybe TRBD2 (6 bases). Germline CDR1 is MNHEY and CDR2 is SMNVEV (reference sequence). Trimming cost V 6 bases and J 4 bases, with 13 bases left between them. This CDR3 is built from 14 residues. CDR3 residues: CASSSLAGYNEQFF. The CDR3 DNA is TGTGCCAGCAGCTCTCTCGCGGGGTACAATGAGCAGTTCTTC.

The chain recombines TRBV4-3 with TRBJ1-2; 9 bases line up with TRBD1. This CDR3 contains 17 residues. The germline V gene has CDR1 LGHNA and CDR2 YSLEER. After removal of 0 bases from V and 2 bases from J, the junction contained 7 bases not matched to a gene. CDR3 DNA: TGCGCCAGCAGCCAAGAGAAACAGGGGGCAAAAAACTATGGCTACACCTTC. Amino acids: CASSQEKQGAKNYGYTF.

The chain couples TRBV2 to TRBJ1-2; TRBD1 agrees at 10 bases. Germline V gene lookup returns CDR1 SNHLY and CDR2 FYNNEI. The CDR3 has 16 amino acids. The V gene end was trimmed by 4 bases and the J gene end by 2 bases; junction bases not matched to a gene: 7. CDR3 coding DNA: TGTGCCAGCAGTGGGAGCCCGGACAGGGGGAACTATGGCTACACCTTC. It codes for CASSGSPDRGNYGYTF.

This sequence joins TRBV5-1 and TRBJ2-3, with 10 bases fitting TRBD2. J lost 0 bases, V lost 2 bases, and 6 bases had no gene match. Germline V gene data show CDR1 as SGHRS and CDR2 as YFSETQ. The CDR3 runs to 17 residues. CDR3 DNA: TGCGCCAGCAGCTTCGAGGCTAGCGGGGGAAGCACAGATACGCAGTATTTT. Translation gives CASSFEASGGSTDTQYF. Looking up the rest from reference TRBV5-1 and TRBJ2-3 gives the full variable domain: KAGVTQTPRYLIKTRGQQVTLSCSPISGHRSVSWYQQTPGQGLQFLFEYFSETQRNKGNFPGRFSGRQFSNSRSEMNVSTLELGDSALYLCASSFEASGGSTDTQYFGPGTRLTVL.

This clone has more than one count but fewer than ten. This chain uses TRBV2 with TRBJ1-6, with D maybe TRBD1 (5 bases). Trimming took off 4 bases at V and 0 bases at J, with 13 bases between the two ends. From germline, CDR1 is SNHLY and CDR2 FYNNEI. CDR3 length: 17 amino acids. The DNA of the CDR3 is TGTGCCAGCAGTGGTGGGGCGCACCTCTCCTATAATTCACCCCTCCACTTT. Translating gives CASSGGAHLSYNSPLHF.

The chain links TRBV18 to TRBJ2-1, with TRBD1 identical over 9 bases. Trimming took 3 bases from V and 7 from J; bases not matched to a gene: 7. There are 15 residues in the CDR3. The germline V gene encodes CDR1 KGHSH and CDR2 LQKENI. The CDR3 spells CASSPWDRVGNEQFF. CDR3 in DNA: TGTGCCAGCTCACCTTGGGACAGGGTTGGGAATGAGCAGTTCTTC.

This clone was picked up one time. The chain is built from TRBV6-1 and TRBJ2-1; 8 bases agree with TRBD2. CDR3 length: 16 residues. The germline V gene has CDR1 MNHNS and CDR2 SASEGT. The V and J ends lost 0 bases and 4 bases, in that order; junction bases with no gene match: 5. CDR3 sequence: CASSEARGGPYNEQFF. In DNA form, the CDR3 reads TGTGCCAGCAGTGAAGCCCGCGGGGGGCCATACAATGAGCAGTTCTTC.

V is TRBV7-9 and J is TRBJ1-2; TRBD1 might be the D (5 bases). V was clipped by 0 bases and J by 4 bases, with 18 bases between them. Germline V gives CDR1 SEHNR, CDR2 FQNEAQ (reference sequence). The CDR3 is 17 amino acids. The CDR3 here is CASSLAGRGTNLYGYTF. DNA for the CDR3: TGTGCCAGCAGCTTAGCCGGACGGGGGACTAACCTCTATGGCTACACCTTC.

This clone has a handful of counts. The V and J genes are TRBV4-1 and TRBJ1-6, with no clear D. Germline V gives CDR1 MGHRA, CDR2 YSYEKL. The ends were cut back, 1 base at V and 4 bases at J, with 14 bases in the middle. This CDR3 contains 17 residues. DNA for the CDR3: TGCGCCAGCAGCCAAGCTACCACAGACCCTTATAATTCACCCCTCCACTTT. This translates into CASSQATTDPYNSPLHF.

The rearrangement links TRBV6-5 to TRBJ1-4; the match to TRBD1 covers 7 bases. This CDR3 region has 14 residues. CDR1 and CDR2 from the germline V gene are MNHEY and SVGAGI. The ends lost 8 bases at V and 8 bases at J; junction bases unmatched: 11. The CDR3 DNA is TGTGCCAGCGGGCCCAGGGGGTATGGGGAAAAACTGTTTTTT. Residues: CASGPRGYGEKLFF.

The gene calls are TRBV6-5 and TRBJ2-7; D is unresolved. The V gene's germline CDR1 is MNHEY and CDR2 SVGAGI. Trimming removed 1 base at V and 1 base at J, with 8 bases between. There are 14 residues in the CDR3. CDR3 nucleotide sequence: TGTGCCAGCAGTTACTTAACCAGTTCCTACGAGCAGTACTTC. It translates to CASSYLTSSYEQYF.